Described below is a single T cell receptor (beta chain) sequence and its context. Its antigen is currently unknown. This record comes from a study of vaccination and CD4 T cells after COVID-19. The overall study: Recovered patients in the cohort numbered six men and four women, two of them Hispanic. Vaccinees got either two BNT162b2 doses or two mRNA-1273 doses. Cells received overlapping spike peptides from SARS-CoV-2, HCoV-NL63, HCoV-OC43 and HCoV-229E as stimulation.

The Oncomine TCR Beta short-read assay generated sequence data from the DNA of cultured CD4+ T cells. TCRdb re-analysed the PCR reads in MiXCR, keeping a single row per CDR3 protein. Of fewer than 25,000 distinct CDR3 sequences in the sample, over 35% are singletons; the top ten hold approximately 18%. Regarding treatment: roughly 10-day PBMC culture with coronavirus spike peptide pools or control peptides (ViraFEST assay). V shed 3 bases and J 0 bases; nucleotides not matched to a gene: 5. The CDR3 contains 17 residues. Per germline, CDR1 SGHTA and CDR2 FQGNSA. J is TRBJ2-7 and V is TRBV7-2; TRBD2 agrees at 13 bases. Here the sequenced sample was CD4+ T cells from blood, cultured in vitro, taken before SARS-CoV-2 vaccination. The origin of this receptor is a human donor who received a COVID-19 vaccine. The CDR3 nucleotides are TGTGCCAGCAGCTTGAGGACTAGCGGGGGCGACTCCTACGAGCAGTACTTC. Its translation is CASSLRTSGGDSYEQYF.